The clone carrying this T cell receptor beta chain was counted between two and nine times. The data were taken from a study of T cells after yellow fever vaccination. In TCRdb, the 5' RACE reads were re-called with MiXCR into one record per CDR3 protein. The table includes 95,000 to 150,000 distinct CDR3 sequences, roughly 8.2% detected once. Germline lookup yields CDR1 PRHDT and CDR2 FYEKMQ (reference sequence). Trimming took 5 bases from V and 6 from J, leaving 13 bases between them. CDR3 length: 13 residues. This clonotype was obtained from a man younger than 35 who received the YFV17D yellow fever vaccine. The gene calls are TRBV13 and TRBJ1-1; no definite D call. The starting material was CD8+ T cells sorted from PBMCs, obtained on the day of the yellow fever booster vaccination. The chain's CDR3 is CASSQLLMAEAFF. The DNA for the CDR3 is TGTGCCAGCAGCCAGTTGCTCATGGCTGAAGCTTTCTTT. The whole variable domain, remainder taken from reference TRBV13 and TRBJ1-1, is AAGVIQSPRHLIKEKRETATLKCYPIPRHDTVYWYQQGPGQDPQFLISFYEKMQSDKGSIPDRFSAQQFSDYHSELNMSSLELGDSALYFCASSQLLMAEAFFGQGTRLTVV.